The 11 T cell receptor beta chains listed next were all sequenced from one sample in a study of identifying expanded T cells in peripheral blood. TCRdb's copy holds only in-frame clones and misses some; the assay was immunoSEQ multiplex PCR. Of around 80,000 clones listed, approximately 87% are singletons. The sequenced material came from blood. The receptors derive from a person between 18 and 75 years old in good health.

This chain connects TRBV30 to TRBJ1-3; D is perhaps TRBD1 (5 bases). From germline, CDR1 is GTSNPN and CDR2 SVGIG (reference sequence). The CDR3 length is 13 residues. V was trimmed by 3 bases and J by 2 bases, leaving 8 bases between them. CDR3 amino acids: CAWRPRAGNTIYF. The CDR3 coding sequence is TGTGCCTGGAGGCCCAGGGCTGGAAACACCATATATTTT.

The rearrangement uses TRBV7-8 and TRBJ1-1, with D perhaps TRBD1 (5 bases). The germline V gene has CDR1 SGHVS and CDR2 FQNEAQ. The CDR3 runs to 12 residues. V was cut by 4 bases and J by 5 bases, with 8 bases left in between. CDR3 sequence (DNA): TGTGCCAGCAGCTCCGGGGGGACTGAAGCTTTCTTT. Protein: CASSSGGTEAFF.

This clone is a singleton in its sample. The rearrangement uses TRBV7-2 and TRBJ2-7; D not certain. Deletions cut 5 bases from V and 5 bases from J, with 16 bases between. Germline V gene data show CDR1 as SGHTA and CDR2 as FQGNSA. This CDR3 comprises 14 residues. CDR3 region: CASSPNWGFDEQYF. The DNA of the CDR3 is TGTGCCAGCAGCCCAAACTGGGGTTTCGACGAGCAGTACTTC.

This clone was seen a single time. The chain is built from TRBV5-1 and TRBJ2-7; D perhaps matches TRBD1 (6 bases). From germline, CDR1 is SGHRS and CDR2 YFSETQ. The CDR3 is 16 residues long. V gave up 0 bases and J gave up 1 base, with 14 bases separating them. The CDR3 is CASSLGDTDRSYEQYF. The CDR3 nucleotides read TGCGCCAGCAGCTTGGGGGACACGGACAGATCCTACGAGCAGTACTTC.

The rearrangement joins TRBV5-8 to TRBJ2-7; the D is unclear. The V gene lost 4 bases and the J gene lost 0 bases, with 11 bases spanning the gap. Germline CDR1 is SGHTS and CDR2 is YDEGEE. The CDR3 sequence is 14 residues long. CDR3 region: CASSLGTSSYEQYF. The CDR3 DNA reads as TGTGCCAGCAGCCTGGGAACGAGCTCCTACGAGCAGTACTTC.

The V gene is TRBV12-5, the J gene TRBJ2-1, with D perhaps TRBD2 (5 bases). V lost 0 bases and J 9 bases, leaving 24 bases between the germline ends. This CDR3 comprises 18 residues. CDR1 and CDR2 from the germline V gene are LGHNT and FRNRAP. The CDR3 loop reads CASGLVRDGGTFFGEQFF. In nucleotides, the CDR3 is TGTGCTAGTGGTTTGGTACGGGATGGCGGAACCTTTTTTGGTGAGCAGTTCTTC.

The CDR3 loop reads CATSKTSGLTYNEQFF. The CDR3 DNA sequence: TGTGCCACCAGTAAGACTAGCGGGCTCACCTACAATGAGCAGTTCTTC. This chain uses TRBV15 with TRBJ2-1; 10 bases agree with TRBD2. The CDR3 covers 16 residues. V gave up 6 bases and J gave up 2 bases; unmatched junction bases: 7. Germline assignment: CDR1 LNHNV and CDR2 YYDKDF (reference sequence).

CDR3 coding DNA: TGTGCCAGCAGCCCCGGACTAGCGGCCTACAATGAGCAGTTCTTC. Protein product: CASSPGLAAYNEQFF. The chain couples TRBV7-6 to TRBJ2-1; TRBD2 aligns across 10 bases. Germline V gives CDR1 SGHVS, CDR2 FNYEAQ. V lost 5 bases to trimming and J lost 2 bases; unmatched junction nucleotides: 3. This CDR3 is 15 amino acids long.

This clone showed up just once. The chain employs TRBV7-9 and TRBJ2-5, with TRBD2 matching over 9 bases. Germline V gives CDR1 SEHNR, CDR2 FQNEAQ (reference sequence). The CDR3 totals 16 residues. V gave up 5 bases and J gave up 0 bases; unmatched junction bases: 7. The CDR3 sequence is CASSLGLAGHQETQYF. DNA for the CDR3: TGTGCCAGCAGCCTTGGGCTAGCGGGACACCAAGAGACCCAGTACTTC. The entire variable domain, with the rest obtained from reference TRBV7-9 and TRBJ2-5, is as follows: DTGVSQNPRHKITKRGQNVTFRCDPISEHNRLYWYRQTLGQGPEFLTYFQNEAQLEKSRLLSDRFSAERPKGSFSTLEIQRTEQGDSAMYLCASSLGLAGHQETQYFGPGTRLLVL.

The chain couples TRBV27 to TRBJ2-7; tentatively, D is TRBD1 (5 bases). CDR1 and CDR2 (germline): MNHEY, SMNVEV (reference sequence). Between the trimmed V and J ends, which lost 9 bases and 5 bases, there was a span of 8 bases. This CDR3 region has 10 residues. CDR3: CARTENEQYF. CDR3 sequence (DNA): TGTGCCAGGACAGAAAACGAGCAGTACTTC.

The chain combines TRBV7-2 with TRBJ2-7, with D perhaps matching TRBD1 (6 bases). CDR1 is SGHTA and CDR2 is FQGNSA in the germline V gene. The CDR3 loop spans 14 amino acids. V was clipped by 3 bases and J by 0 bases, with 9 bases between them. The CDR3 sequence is CASSFTGSSYEQYF. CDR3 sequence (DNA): TGTGCCAGCAGCTTTACAGGGAGCTCCTACGAGCAGTACTTC.